The rows below give T cell receptor beta chains drawn from one sample of a study of liver allograft versus peripheral blood T cells. MiXCR was run by TCRdb on the reads, yielding one entry per CDR3 protein. The table has 9,500 to 12,000 distinct CDR3 sequences, less than 30% seen once. The origin of the receptors is a human patient who had a liver transplant. Part of the T cells may come from the graft donor. CDR3s include the opening cysteine and the closing phenylalanine or tryptophan. The D gene is left open where the match is weak. Only some rows state a clone size, as once, few, many or a class for expanded clones.

V gene: TRBV12-5; D gene: .; clone size: .; J gene: TRBJ1-1; CDR3 protein: CASSFGHTEAFF; CDR3 DNA: TGTGCTAGTTCATTCGGGCACACTGAAGCTTTCTTT
V gene: TRBV29-1; D gene: .; clone size: few; J gene: TRBJ2-2; CDR3 protein: CSVEEGARNTGELFF; CDR3 DNA: TGCAGCGTTGAGGAGGGGGCGCGGAACACCGGGGAGCTGTTTTTT
V gene: TRBV5-6; D gene: TRBD1; clone size: .; J gene: TRBJ1-4; CDR3 protein: CASSFAGQGGTNEKLFF; CDR3 DNA: TGTGCCAGCAGCTTTGCCGGACAGGGAGGAACTAATGAAAAACTGTTTTTT
V gene: TRBV29-1; D gene: TRBD1; clone size: medium-sized; J gene: TRBJ1-2; CDR3 protein: CSVEKRRGPYGYTF; CDR3 DNA: TGCAGCGTTGAAAAGAGGAGGGGGCCTTATGGCTACACCTTC
V gene: TRBV15; D gene: .; clone size: medium-sized; J gene: TRBJ1-6; CDR3 protein: CATSRDRGSPLHF; CDR3 DNA: TGTGCCACCAGCAGAGATCGGGGGTCACCCCTCCACTTT
V gene: TRBV19; D gene: TRBD2; clone size: medium-sized; J gene: TRBJ2-7; CDR3 protein: CASSIGTSEYEQYF; CDR3 DNA: TGTGCCAGTAGTATCGGGACTAGCGAATACGAGCAGTACTTC
V gene: TRBV5-5; D gene: TRBD2; clone size: .; J gene: TRBJ2-1; CDR3 protein: CASSWGWREGHNEQFF; CDR3 DNA: TGTGCCAGCAGCTGGGGGTGGCGGGAGGGTCACAATGAGCAGTTCTTC
V gene: TRBV18; D gene: .; clone size: medium-sized; J gene: TRBJ1-5; CDR3 protein: CASSEGHGGHQPQHF; CDR3 DNA: TGTGCCAGCTCGGAGGGACACGGGGGGCATCAGCCCCAGCATTTT
V gene: TRBV28; D gene: .; clone size: .; J gene: TRBJ2-7; CDR3 protein: CANSFVRYKQYF; CDR3 DNA: TGTGCCAACAGTTTTGTTCGGTACAAGCAGTACTTC
V gene: TRBV10-3; D gene: .; clone size: few; J gene: TRBJ2-7; CDR3 protein: CAISLGPSREQYF; CDR3 DNA: TGTGCCATCAGCTTAGGACCCTCGAGGGAGCAGTACTTC
V gene: TRBV19; D gene: .; clone size: medium-sized; J gene: TRBJ1-1; CDR3 protein: CASSRGGTEAFF; CDR3 DNA: TGTGCCAGTTCCCGTGGGGGGACTGAAGCTTTCTTT
V gene: TRBV12-3/TRBV12-4; D gene: .; clone size: few; J gene: TRBJ1-2; CDR3 protein: CASSLQGRLLEDGYTF; CDR3 DNA: TGTGCCAGCAGTTTACAGGGGCGACTCCTGGAGGATGGCTACACCTTC
V gene: TRBV6-6; D gene: .; clone size: .; J gene: TRBJ2-2; CDR3 protein: CASSYSSGSNTGELFF; CDR3 DNA: TGTGCCAGCAGTTACTCGTCTGGATCGAACACCGGGGAGCTGTTTTTT
V gene: TRBV19; D gene: .; clone size: few; J gene: TRBJ2-7; CDR3 protein: CASSMRGREHEQYF; CDR3 DNA: TGTGCCAGTAGTATGAGGGGCAGGGAACACGAGCAGTACTTC
V gene: TRBV6-5; D gene: TRBD2; clone size: .; J gene: TRBJ2-1; CDR3 protein: CASSRSGFPSYNEQFF; CDR3 DNA: TGTGCCAGCAGCCGTAGCGGGTTCCCCTCCTACAATGAGCAGTTCTTC
V gene: TRBV7-2; D gene: TRBD1; clone size: few; J gene: TRBJ1-5; CDR3 protein: CASSATGDEPQHF; CDR3 DNA: TGTGCCAGCAGCGCGACAGGGGATGAGCCCCAGCATTTT
V gene: TRBV6-6; D gene: .; clone size: .; J gene: TRBJ2-7; CDR3 protein: CASSYRLGKRAGYEQYF; CDR3 DNA: TGTGCCAGCAGTTACCGCCTTGGAAAACGGGCTGGGTACGAGCAGTACTTC
V gene: TRBV7-9; D gene: TRBD1; clone size: .; J gene: TRBJ1-2; CDR3 protein: CASSFGGGQAVRGYTF; CDR3 DNA: TGTGCCAGCAGCTTTGGGGGGGGACAGGCCGTTCGCGGCTACACCTTC
V gene: TRBV6-5; D gene: .; clone size: medium-sized; J gene: TRBJ1-4; CDR3 protein: CASSYSIGTNEKLFF; CDR3 DNA: TGTGCCAGCAGTTACTCGATAGGGACTAATGAAAAACTGTTTTTT
V gene: TRBV13; D gene: TRBD1; clone size: medium-sized; J gene: TRBJ1-4; CDR3 protein: CATRVGGQGRLFF; CDR3 DNA: TGTGCCACACGTGTGGGCGGACAGGGCCGGCTGTTTTTT
V gene: TRBV29-1; D gene: TRBD1; clone size: medium-sized; J gene: TRBJ1-1; CDR3 protein: CSVDPTGGGKNTEAFF; CDR3 DNA: TGCAGCGTTGACCCTACAGGGGGCGGGAAGAACACTGAAGCTTTCTTT
V gene: TRBV11-2; D gene: .; clone size: once; J gene: TRBJ1-1; CDR3 protein: CASSLATGMGATEAFF; CDR3 DNA: TGTGCCAGCAGCCTAGCGACTGGCATGGGGGCGACTGAAGCTTTCTTT
V gene: TRBV29-1; D gene: TRBD1; clone size: medium-sized; J gene: TRBJ2-7; CDR3 protein: CSVYGTGGYEQYF; CDR3 DNA: TGCAGCGTTTACGGGACAGGGGGCTACGAGCAGTACTTC
V gene: TRBV5-6; D gene: TRBD1; clone size: .; J gene: TRBJ1-5; CDR3 protein: CASSNRGRSNQPQHF; CDR3 DNA: TGTGCCAGCAGCAACAGGGGACGGAGCAATCAGCCCCAGCATTTT
V gene: TRBV11-1; D gene: TRBD1; clone size: .; J gene: TRBJ2-7; CDR3 protein: CASSPTLFVTGGHEQYF; CDR3 DNA: TGTGCCAGCAGCCCCACCCTTTTCGTGACAGGGGGCCACGAGCAGTACTTC
V gene: TRBV12-3/TRBV12-4; D gene: TRBD2; clone size: .; J gene: TRBJ2-2; CDR3 protein: CASSSTSGKVTGELFF; CDR3 DNA: TGTGCCAGCAGTAGTACTAGCGGGAAGGTCACCGGGGAGCTGTTTTTT
V gene: TRBV24-1; D gene: TRBD1; clone size: medium-sized; J gene: TRBJ1-1; CDR3 protein: CATSAGTGVNTEAFF; CDR3 DNA: TGTGCCACCAGTGCCGGGACAGGGGTGAACACTGAAGCTTTCTTT
V gene: TRBV24-1; D gene: .; clone size: .; J gene: TRBJ2-1; CDR3 protein: CATSDLYNEQFF; CDR3 DNA: TGTGCCACCAGTGACCTCTACAATGAGCAGTTCTTC
V gene: TRBV5-4; D gene: TRBD1; clone size: medium-sized; J gene: TRBJ1-6; CDR3 protein: CASSSGQGAGYNSPLHF; CDR3 DNA: TGTGCCAGCAGCTCCGGACAGGGGGCCGGGTATAATTCACCCCTCCACTTT
V gene: TRBV6-5; D gene: .; clone size: medium-sized; J gene: TRBJ1-2; CDR3 protein: CASSYRGVQGYTF; CDR3 DNA: TGTGCCAGCAGTTACCGGGGAGTGCAAGGCTACACCTTC
V gene: TRBV5-6; D gene: .; clone size: .; J gene: TRBJ2-5; CDR3 protein: CASSLRGARQKETQYF; CDR3 DNA: TGTGCCAGCAGCTTACGGGGGGCGAGACAAAAAGAGACCCAGTACTTC
V gene: TRBV20-1; D gene: TRBD1; clone size: .; J gene: TRBJ1-3; CDR3 protein: CSARKQGADGNTIYF; CDR3 DNA: TGCAGTGCTAGAAAACAGGGGGCTGATGGAAACACCATATATTTT
V gene: TRBV7-9; D gene: TRBD1; clone size: medium-sized; J gene: TRBJ1-6; CDR3 protein: CATQGQGASPLHF; CDR3 DNA: TGTGCCACCCAGGGACAGGGGGCTTCACCCCTCCACTTT
V gene: TRBV20-1; D gene: .; clone size: .; J gene: TRBJ2-7; CDR3 protein: CSARQGGFDEQYF; CDR3 DNA: TGCAGTGCTAGACAAGGGGGTTTTGACGAGCAGTACTTC
V gene: TRBV18; D gene: .; clone size: medium-sized; J gene: TRBJ1-6; CDR3 protein: CASSSEGTLHF; CDR3 DNA: TGTGCCAGCTCTTCTGAGGGCACCCTCCACTTT
V gene: TRBV6-5; D gene: .; clone size: medium-sized; J gene: TRBJ1-6; CDR3 protein: CASSYYSRRSPLHF; CDR3 DNA: TGTGCCAGCAGTTATTACAGTAGAAGGTCACCCCTCCACTTT
V gene: TRBV27; D gene: .; clone size: medium-sized; J gene: TRBJ1-5; CDR3 protein: CASSPRRGRQPQHF; CDR3 DNA: TGTGCCAGCAGTCCAAGACGGGGCCGGCAGCCCCAGCATTTT
V gene: TRBV6-5; D gene: .; clone size: medium-sized; J gene: TRBJ1-1; CDR3 protein: CASTFDTSNTEAFF; CDR3 DNA: TGTGCCAGCACCTTCGACACGTCGAACACTGAAGCTTTCTTT
V gene: TRBV5-6; D gene: .; clone size: .; J gene: TRBJ1-1; CDR3 protein: CASSPDSIFLNTEAFF; CDR3 DNA: TGTGCCAGCAGCCCGGACAGCATCTTTTTGAACACTGAAGCTTTCTTT
V gene: TRBV6-6; D gene: .; clone size: medium-sized; J gene: TRBJ2-1; CDR3 protein: CASRPKEGLWSSYNEQFF; CDR3 DNA: TGTGCCAGCAGACCCAAGGAGGGCCTCTGGAGCTCCTACAATGAGCAGTTCTTC
V gene: TRBV18; D gene: .; clone size: medium-sized; J gene: TRBJ2-7; CDR3 protein: CASSTGTGSPYEQYF; CDR3 DNA: TGTGCCAGCTCGACCGGCACAGGGAGCCCCTACGAGCAGTACTTC
V gene: TRBV27; D gene: .; clone size: few; J gene: TRBJ1-5; CDR3 protein: CASSPGIYSNQPQHF; CDR3 DNA: TGTGCCAGCAGCCCAGGGATCTATAGCAATCAGCCCCAGCATTTT
V gene: TRBV10-3; D gene: .; clone size: .; J gene: TRBJ2-7; CDR3 protein: CAISEGLEYYEQYF; CDR3 DNA: TGTGCCATCAGTGAGGGTCTAGAGTACTACGAGCAGTACTTC
V gene: TRBV24-1; D gene: .; clone size: .; J gene: TRBJ2-3; CDR3 protein: CATLNSTDTQYF; CDR3 DNA: TGTGCCACCCTAAATAGCACAGATACGCAGTATTTT
V gene: TRBV10-3; D gene: TRBD1; clone size: few; J gene: TRBJ1-4; CDR3 protein: CAISESDRRLFF; CDR3 DNA: TGTGCCATCAGTGAGTCGGACAGGAGACTGTTTTTT